This TCR beta chain derives from a study of T-cell reconstitution after alpha-beta-depleted transplantation in children. This clonotype was detected only a few times. The antigen is unknown. The junction had 16 bases not matched to a gene; V was cut back by 2 bases and J by 9 bases. There are 18 residues in the CDR3. CDR1 and CDR2 from the germline V gene are MNHEY and SVGAGI. Regarding the study as a whole: Alpha-beta T cells about two months after transplant reportedly derived from several hundred expanded graft clones. By one year post-transplant, T-cell counts and diversity largely arose from T cells that were newly produced.

Preparation of the TCRbeta library involved a method that used unique molecular identifiers. TCRdb re-derived calls from the PCR reads in MiXCR, one entry per CDR3 protein. The sample records fewer than 750,000 distinct CDR3 sequences, 20% to 25% being singletons. This sample comprised PBMCs, mostly from graft donor cells, obtained 360 days after TCRalphabeta/CD19-depleted stem cell transplant. The chain combines TRBV6-5 with TRBJ2-2, with TRBD1 identical over 9 bases. The receptor's source is a boy under three years old who had a stem cell transplant for acute myeloid leukemia, so the T cells may come from the graft donor. The CDR3 sequence: CASSYPVGGTGSPRELFF. The CDR3 DNA follows: TGTGCCAGCAGTTACCCCGTCGGCGGGACAGGGTCCCCTCGGGAGCTGTTTTTT.